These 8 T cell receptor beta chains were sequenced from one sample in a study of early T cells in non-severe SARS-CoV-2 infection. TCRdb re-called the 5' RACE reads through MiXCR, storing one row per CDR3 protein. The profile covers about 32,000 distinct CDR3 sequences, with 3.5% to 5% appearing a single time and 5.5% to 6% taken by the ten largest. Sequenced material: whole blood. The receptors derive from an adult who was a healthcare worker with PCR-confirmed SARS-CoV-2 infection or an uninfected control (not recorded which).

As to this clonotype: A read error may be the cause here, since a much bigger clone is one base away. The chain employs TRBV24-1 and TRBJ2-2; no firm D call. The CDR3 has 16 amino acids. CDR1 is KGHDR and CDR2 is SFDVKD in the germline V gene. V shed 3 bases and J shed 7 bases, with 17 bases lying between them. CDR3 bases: TGTGCCACCAGTGATCCCCAAGTCGTGATGGTCGGGGAGCTGTTTTTT. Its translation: CATSDPQVVMVGELFF.

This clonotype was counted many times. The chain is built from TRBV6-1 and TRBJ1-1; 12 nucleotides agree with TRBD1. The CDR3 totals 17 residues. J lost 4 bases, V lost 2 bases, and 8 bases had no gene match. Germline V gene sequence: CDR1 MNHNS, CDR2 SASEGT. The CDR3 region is CASSEPGQGAGGTEAFF. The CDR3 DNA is TGTGCCAGCAGTGAACCGGGACAGGGGGCAGGGGGCACTGAAGCTTTCTTT.

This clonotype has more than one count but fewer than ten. CDR3 bases: TGTGCCAGCTCACCGGGGACAGTCTCTGGAAACACCATATATTTT. As protein: CASSPGTVSGNTIYF. The chain is built from TRBV18 and TRBJ1-3; 7 bases are shared with TRBD1. The germline gives CDR1 KGHSH, CDR2 LQKENI. The CDR3 contains 15 residues. J was trimmed by 0 bases and V by 3 bases; bases with no gene match: 2.

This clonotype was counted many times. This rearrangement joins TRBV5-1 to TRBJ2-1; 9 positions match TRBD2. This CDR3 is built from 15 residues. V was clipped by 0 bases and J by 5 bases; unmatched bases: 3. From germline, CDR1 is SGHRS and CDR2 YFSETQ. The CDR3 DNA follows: TGCGCCAGCAGCTTGGGAGCGGGAGGCCACAATGAGCAGTTCTTC. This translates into CASSLGAGGHNEQFF.

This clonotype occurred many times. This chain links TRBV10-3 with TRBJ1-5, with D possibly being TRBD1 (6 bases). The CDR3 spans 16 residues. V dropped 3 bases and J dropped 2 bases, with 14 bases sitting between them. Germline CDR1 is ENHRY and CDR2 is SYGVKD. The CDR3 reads CAISDQGKRGNQPQHF. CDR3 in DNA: TGTGCCATCAGTGACCAGGGGAAAAGGGGCAATCAGCCCCAGCATTTT.

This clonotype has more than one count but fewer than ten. The CDR3 here is CASSLRGAGRSTDTQYF. The DNA for the CDR3 is TGTGCCAGCAGTTTACGGGGAGCGGGGAGGAGCACAGATACGCAGTATTTT. This chain uses TRBV12-3 or TRBV12-4 with TRBJ2-3, with TRBD2 matching over 7 bases. With 2 bases clipped from V and 0 bases from J, the junction kept 8 bases outside the gene matches. This CDR3 is 17 amino acids long.

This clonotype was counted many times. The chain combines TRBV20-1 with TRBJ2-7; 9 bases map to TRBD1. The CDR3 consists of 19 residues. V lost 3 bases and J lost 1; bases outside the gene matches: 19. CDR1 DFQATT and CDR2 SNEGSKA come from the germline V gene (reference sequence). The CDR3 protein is CSAREYLGQGLILSYEQYF. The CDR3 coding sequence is TGCAGTGCTAGGGAGTACCTGGGACAGGGTCTCATCCTATCCTACGAGCAGTACTTC.

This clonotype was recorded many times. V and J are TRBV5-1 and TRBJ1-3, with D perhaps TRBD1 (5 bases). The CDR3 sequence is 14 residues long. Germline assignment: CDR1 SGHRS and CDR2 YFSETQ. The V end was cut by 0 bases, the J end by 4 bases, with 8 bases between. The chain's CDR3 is CASSLDGAGNTIYF. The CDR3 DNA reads TGCGCCAGCAGCTTGGACGGGGCCGGAAACACCATATATTTT. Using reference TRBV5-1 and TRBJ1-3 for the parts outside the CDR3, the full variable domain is KAGVTQTPRYLIKTRGQQVTLSCSPISGHRSVSWYQQTPGQGLQFLFEYFSETQRNKGNFPGRFSGRQFSNSRSEMNVSTLELGDSALYLCASSLDGAGNTIYFGEGSWLTVV.